This entry lists 12 T cell receptor beta chains sequenced from one sample in a study of T cell responses to AZD1222 COVID-19 vaccine. TCRdb's table, derived via immunoSEQ multiplex PCR, lists solely in-frame clones and lacks some. The repertoire holds under 95,000 clones, with approximately 88% as singletons. This specimen was peripheral blood, taken on day 0 of AZD1222 vaccination. The receptor source for this set is an adult in good health.

The chain recombines TRBV6-5 with TRBJ1-2; tentatively, D is TRBD1 (6 bases). This CDR3 comprises 15 residues. Trimming cost V 8 bases and J 5 bases, with 21 bases left between them. Germline V gene sequence: CDR1 MNHEY, CDR2 SVGAGI. The CDR3 coding sequence is TGTGCCAGCGGCCTCAGGGGCTACTATCAATATGGCTACACCTTC. Protein product: CASGLRGYYQYGYTF.

The J gene is TRBJ2-7, the V gene TRBV6-5; the match to TRBD2 covers 7 bases. CDR1 is MNHEY and CDR2 is SVGAGI in the germline V gene. V gave up 8 bases and J gave up 6 bases; unmatched junction bases: 7. CDR3 length: 12 amino acids. CDR3 protein: CASGRERFEQYF. The DNA of the CDR3 is TGTGCCAGCGGGCGGGAGAGGTTCGAGCAGTACTTC.

This chain joins TRBV7-3 and TRBJ2-5, with D perhaps assigned TRBD1 or TRBD2 (5 bases each). V was pared by 5 bases and J by 0 bases, with 7 bases between. CDR3 length: 13 amino acids. Germline loops: CDR1 SGHTA, CDR2 FQGTGA. DNA for the CDR3: TGTGCCAGCAGCCCGGGACACCAAGAGACCCAGTACTTC. Translated, it gives CASSPGHQETQYF.

This clone was seen only once. The chain combines TRBV30 with TRBJ2-2, with a weak D call TRBD1 (5 bases). CDR1 and CDR2 (germline): GTSNPN, SVGIG (reference sequence). V gave up 5 bases and J gave up 4 bases, with 17 bases separating them. This CDR3 contains 15 residues. DNA of the CDR3: TGTGCCTGGTCAAAGAAGGGTCAGGGCACCGGGGAGCTGTTTTTT. Encoded protein: CAWSKKGQGTGELFF.

This sequence joins TRBV28 and TRBJ1-2; 8 nucleotides align to TRBD1. Germline CDR1 reads MDHEN; CDR2 reads SYDVKM. The CDR3 length is 15 residues. The junction had 11 bases not matched to a gene; V was cut back by 7 bases and J by 4 bases. CDR3 in DNA: TGTGCCAGCACCGCCGGGACAGGCCTGACCTATGGCTACACCTTC. This translates into CASTAGTGLTYGYTF.

The chain couples TRBV6-4 to TRBJ1-1; D uncertain. Trimming took off 2 bases at V and 1 base at J, with 5 bases between the two ends. From germline, CDR1 is MRHNA and CDR2 SNTAGT. The CDR3 extends over 13 amino acids. The chain's CDR3 is CASSDSPNTEAFF. The CDR3 nucleotides read TGTGCCAGCAGTGACAGCCCGAACACTGAAGCTTTCTTT.

The CDR3 DNA follows: TGTGCCAGCAGCTTGTTTTCGACGGCTGGAGGGGCCTATGGCTACACCTTC. Protein: CASSLFSTAGGAYGYTF. The chain links TRBV5-6 to TRBJ1-2; tentatively, D is TRBD1 (5 bases). V lost 1 base to trimming and J lost 4 bases, with 20 bases between them. This CDR3 contains 17 residues. Germline loops: CDR1 SGHDT, CDR2 YYEEEE.

V usage is TRBV6-5 and J usage is TRBJ1-6; D gene ambiguous. V lost 4 bases and J lost 6, with 10 bases in between. The CDR3 runs 14 residues. Germline V lookup: CDR1 MNHEY, CDR2 SVGAGI. CDR3 bases: TGTGCCAGCAGTTTACCGGGTTTTAATTCACCCCTCCACTTT. This sequence encodes CASSLPGFNSPLHF.

The CDR3 DNA is TGCAGTGCTATGGCTGACTACGAGCAGTACTTC. The encoded protein is CSAMADYEQYF. The chain is built from TRBV20-1 and TRBJ2-7; no reliable D call. The CDR3 is made up of 11 amino acids. V shed 4 bases and J shed 3 bases, with 7 bases lying between them. Germline V gene data show CDR1 as DFQATT and CDR2 as SNEGSKA (reference sequence).

V and J are TRBV19 and TRBJ2-1; a weak D match, TRBD2 (6 bases). The germline V gene encodes CDR1 LNHDA and CDR2 SQIVND (reference sequence). The CDR3 consists of 14 residues. Trimming took 6 bases from V and 0 from J, leaving 9 bases between them. The CDR3: CASSRDFSYNEQFF. In DNA, the CDR3 is TGTGCCAGTAGCCGGGACTTCTCCTACAATGAGCAGTTCTTC.

The rearrangement uses TRBV20-1 and TRBJ1-2; tentative D call: TRBD1 (6 bases). The CDR3 loop spans 13 amino acids. The V gene lost 3 bases and the J gene lost 5 bases, with 13 bases spanning the gap. Germline V CDR1 and CDR2: DFQATT, SNEGSKA (reference sequence). The CDR3 here is CSASIGGHYGYTF. The CDR3, as DNA: TGCAGTGCTAGTATAGGGGGGCATTATGGCTACACCTTC.

This chain links TRBV2 with TRBJ2-5, with 9 bases identical to TRBD2. Germline V gene data show CDR1 as SNHLY and CDR2 as FYNNEI. CDR3 size: 14 residues. Losses at the gene ends were 5 bases for V and 2 bases for J; bases not matched to a gene: 3. As DNA, the CDR3 is TGTGCCAGCAGTTCTGCGGGGGGGCAAGAGACCCAGTACTTC. Translation gives CASSSAGGQETQYF.